This note documents a single T cell receptor beta chain sequence. It has no known antigen specificity. It has no much larger one-base neighbor in the sample; base qualities were not kept. This sample was taken from a study of blood T cell repertoires in COVID-19 (TCRdb year 2020). Background on the whole study: Samples from collaborators originated in the United States, Italy and Spain and spanned both the acute and convalescent phases of COVID-19. A freely available public database, intended as a resource for researchers studying the immune response to SARS-CoV-2, is where the repertoires were released. The samples were drawn from two sources: the first 160 participants of the ongoing ImmuneRACE study, and 1,000 to 1,500 subjects contributed by 6 global collaborators. The prospective study material was composed of cDNA or gDNA derived from T cells, B-cell-depleted T cells, or PBMCs. Deeply sampled blood TCRbeta repertoires from subjects exposed to, actively infected with, or recovered from COVID-19 were included in the dataset. A de-identified subject ID, COVID-19 status, age in years and sex were almost always included in the sample metadata. HLA class I and class II types, where available, came from metadata supplied by the sample provider rather than from assay-based typing.

Broad study findings and their caveats: The quantity of clinical and demographic metadata differed by source and by participant and was supplied without curation.

Based on the germline V gene, the CDR1 and CDR2 sequences are ENHRY and SYGVKD. The CDR3 numbers 14 residues from cysteine through phenylalanine. Only the CDR3 portion is preserved as DNA: 42 bases, with reading frame beginning at the first base. The trim is 3 bases for V and 0 bases for J, with a gap of 9 bases between the germline ends. Participants in the prospective study were aged roughly 18 to 100 years, lived in 24 United States geographic areas, and enrolled through a virtual design. Cohort assignment in the prospective study relied on participant-reported clinical history from a screening survey and a study questionnaire. Each participant in the prospective study had whole blood, serum and a nasopharyngeal or oropharyngeal swab collected by mobile phlebotomists. Participants in the prospective study had the option to provide additional blood draws and questionnaires over an approximately 2-month period. Blood samples from the prospective study were shipped frozen or at room temperature prior to DNA extraction.

TCRbeta CDR3 regions were amplified from genomic DNA using the immunoSEQ Assay, a bias-controlled multiplex PCR. As for the authors' bioinformatics: The number of nucleated cells in each sample was estimated by amplification of reference gene primers within the assay. Sequence reads were collapsed and filtered to measure the absolute abundance of every unique TCRbeta CDR3 rearrangement. For each sample, productive Simpson clonality was calculated as the square root of Simpson's diversity index over productive rearrangements. TCRdb obtained this table from immuneACCESS and retained in-frame rearrangements with V and J assigned. These tables miss some clones; where compared with another copy, unresolved V genes account for less than half of the shortfall, and the remainder is unexplained. V, J and clone size reflect that table, while D and trimming were determined from the DNA. This sample gives about 82,000 clones in total; about 89% of them show up just once. The ten largest make up roughly 1.2% of the sample.

Sequenced sample: PBMCs or T cells enriched from blood (not recorded which). The receptor was derived from a woman between 45 and 65 years old with acute COVID-19. The V and J genes are TRBV10-3 and TRBJ2-7, and the D gene may be TRBD2, 5 bases matching. The CDR3 has the sequence CAISEQRNSYEQYF. The nucleotide sequence reads TGTGCCATCAGTGAACAGCGGAACTCCTACGAGCAGTACTTC.